A selection of T cell receptor beta chains follows, all from one sample in a study of shared clonotypes between healthy human individuals. Using immunoSEQ multiplex PCR, the repertoire was profiled, and TCRdb retains in-frame clones only, with some absent. The data show 2 million to 2.5 million clones, about 94% seen once. The material sequenced was naive CD8+ T cells sorted from blood. The source of these receptors is a man aged 18 to 35 in good health. Each CDR3 is given with its conserved first and last residue. The D gene is left open where the match is weak. Not every row has a clone size; where given, it reads once, few, many or a size class.

TGCAGTGCTAGTTGGGGTGATACGCAGTATTTT | CSASWGDTQYF | - | TRBV20-1 | - | 11 | TRBJ2-3
TGTGCCAGCAGCGCCCCAGGGGCGGAGGTGGAGACCCAGTACTTC | CASSAPGAEVETQYF | - | TRBV2 | - | 15 | TRBJ2-5
TGCGCCAGCAGTGGACGGACAGGGCAAGAGACCCAGTACTTC | CASSGRTGQETQYF | - | TRBV10-2 | TRBD1 | 14 | TRBJ2-5
TGTGCCAGCAGCGTAGAGTGGGGATCTGGAAACACCATATATTTT | CASSVEWGSGNTIYF | once | TRBV9 | - | 15 | TRBJ1-3
TGTGCCAGCAGCACATACACGGAAAATGAGCAGTTCTTC | CASSTYTENEQFF | - | TRBV9 | - | 13 | TRBJ2-1
TGTGCCAGCAGTGGTACAGCGACCCAGTACTTC | CASSGTATQYF | - | TRBV2 | - | 11 | TRBJ2-5
TGTGCCAGCAGCGAAGGACTAGCGCTAGGGGAGACCCAGTACTTC | CASSEGLALGETQYF | once | TRBV7-9 | TRBD2 | 15 | TRBJ2-5
TGTGCCTGGCGGGACAGATTTACAGATACGCAGTATTTT | CAWRDRFTDTQYF | - | TRBV30 | TRBD1 | 13 | TRBJ2-3
TGTGCCTGGAGTGTAGACATGTCCTACGAGCAGTACTTC | CAWSVDMSYEQYF | - | TRBV30 | - | 13 | TRBJ2-7
TGCGCCAGCAGCCCCCAGGGACAGGGCTACGAGCAGTACTTC | CASSPQGQGYEQYF | - | TRBV4-1 | TRBD1 | 14 | TRBJ2-7
TGTGCCAGCAGTGAAGGGTGGGGACTCCTGGGCGAGACCCAGTACTTC | CASSEGWGLLGETQYF | - | TRBV2 | - | 16 | TRBJ2-5
TGTGCCAGCAGTTACTCTCCCCCAGCGGGGGGGTCCGAGCAGTACTTC | CASSYSPPAGGSEQYF | - | TRBV6-5 | TRBD2 | 16 | TRBJ2-7
TGTGCCAGCAGCTCCTCCGGGACAGGGTCCTACGAGCAGTACTTC | CASSSSGTGSYEQYF | - | TRBV27 | TRBD1 | 15 | TRBJ2-7
TGTGCCTTGATGGGACTAGCGGGCAATGAGCAGTTCTTC | CALMGLAGNEQFF | - | TRBV30 | TRBD2 | 13 | TRBJ2-1
TGCAGCGTTGCTCGGAAGCCGTACAACCAAGAGACCCAGTACTTC | CSVARKPYNQETQYF | - | TRBV29-1 | - | 15 | TRBJ2-5
TGTGCCTCCCGGCCCAGGGACAGGGCCTACGAGCAGTACTTC | CASRPRDRAYEQYF | - | TRBV13 | TRBD1 | 14 | TRBJ2-7
TGCGCCAGCTATACAGGGGTTACTGAAGCTTTCTTT | CASYTGVTEAFF | - | TRBV10-1 | TRBD1 | 12 | TRBJ1-1
TGCGCCAGCAGCTTGTGGCAGGGGGTTTACAATGAGCAGTTCTTC | CASSLWQGVYNEQFF | - | TRBV5-1 | TRBD1 | 15 | TRBJ2-1
TGTGCCAGCATCGGTCAACTGGGCTACGAGCAGTACTTC | CASIGQLGYEQYF | - | TRBV6-1 | - | 13 | TRBJ2-7
TGTGCCTGGAGTGAGGGGCGGGGAGGTATCTACGAGCAGTACTTC | CAWSEGRGGIYEQYF | - | TRBV30 | - | 15 | TRBJ2-7
TGTGCCAGCAGTTCCTATAGGACAGGGGGGGGCTACGAGCAGTACTTC | CASSSYRTGGGYEQYF | - | TRBV27 | TRBD1 | 16 | TRBJ2-7
TGTGCCAGCAGAACGCCGGGACAGGGGTACGACTATGGCTACACCTTC | CASRTPGQGYDYGYTF | - | TRBV28 | TRBD1 | 16 | TRBJ1-2
TGTGCCAGCAGCTTAGGAGAGGGGCACAATCAGCCCCAGCATTTT | CASSLGEGHNQPQHF | - | TRBV7-9 | - | 15 | TRBJ1-5
TGCGCCAGCAGCCAGACCGGGACAGCTAATCAGCCCCAGCATTTT | CASSQTGTANQPQHF | once | TRBV4-1 | TRBD1 | 15 | TRBJ1-5
TGCGCCAGCAGCTTGAATTCACAGGGTAAATCCAATGAGCAGTTCTTC | CASSLNSQGKSNEQFF | - | TRBV5-1 | - | 16 | TRBJ2-1